A single sample gave rise to the 28 T cell receptor beta chains below, sequenced in a study of cytomegalovirus exposure and HLA in healthy donors. Assay used: immunoSEQ multiplex PCR; TCRdb lists only in-frame clones, some missing. The sample holds some 290,000 clones; roughly 90% are singletons and the top ten take around 0.88%. Specimen: PBMCs. All receptors derive from a young man in good health and CMV-seronegative.

The chain is built from TRBV9 and TRBJ1-2, with TRBD1 as a possible D gene (5 bases). This CDR3 region has 16 residues. V lost 0 bases and J 4 bases, leaving 16 bases between the germline ends. The germline gives CDR1 SGDLS, CDR2 YYNGEE. The CDR3 DNA follows: TGTGCCAGCAGCGTAGCCAAGGGGCCGGGAGTCTATGGCTACACCTTC. Protein: CASSVAKGPGVYGYTF.

V and J are TRBV9 and TRBJ1-6; D perhaps matches TRBD1 (5 bases). Germline V CDR1 and CDR2: SGDLS, YYNGEE. The CDR3 runs 15 residues. Trimming cost V 0 bases and J 5 bases, with 9 bases left between them. The CDR3 bases are TGTGCCAGCAGCGTAGCGGGGGTGGATAATTCACCCCTCCACTTT. Protein product: CASSVAGVDNSPLHF.

The chain is built from TRBV18 and TRBJ2-3; D is uncertain. Germline V gives CDR1 KGHSH, CDR2 LQKENI. The CDR3 covers 14 residues. V shed 6 bases and J shed 4 bases, with 14 bases lying between them. Here the CDR3 reads CASSPPWASDTQYF. As DNA, the CDR3 is TGTGCCAGCTCCCCCCCCTGGGCTTCAGATACGCAGTATTTT.

The chain is built from TRBV7-6 and TRBJ2-5; 16 nucleotides agree with TRBD2. The CDR3 sequence is 15 residues long. CDR1 and CDR2 from the germline V gene are SGHVS and FNYEAQ. The junction had 2 bases not matched to a gene; V was cut back by 4 bases and J by 6 bases. The CDR3 spells CASSSGLAGGQTQYF. The CDR3 coding sequence is TGTGCCAGCAGCTCGGGACTAGCGGGGGGGCAGACCCAGTACTTC.

The V call is TRBV18, the J call TRBJ2-7; TRBD1 matches at 9 bases. V dropped 6 bases and J dropped 5; count of bases not matched to a gene: 11. The CDR3 sequence is 15 residues long. Germline V gene lookup returns CDR1 KGHSH and CDR2 LQKENI. The DNA for the CDR3 is TGTGCCAGCTCGCAAGGACAGGGGCCCGCGGACGAGCAGTACTTC. Amino acids: CASSQGQGPADEQYF. Filled out from reference TRBV18 and TRBJ2-7, the complete variable domain reads NAGVMQNPRHLVRRRGQEARLRCSPMKGHSHVYWYRQLPEEGLKFMVYLQKENIIDESGMPKERFSAEFPKEGPSILRIQQVVRGDSAAYFCASSQGQGPADEQYFGPGTRLTVT.

This chain uses TRBV10-3 with TRBJ1-5; perhaps TRBD1 as D (5 bases). This CDR3 spans 13 amino acids. Trimming pared 6 bases from V and 0 bases from J, leaving 6 bases between. Germline V CDR1 and CDR2: ENHRY, SYGVKD. For the CDR3, the DNA is TGTGCCATCAGGGACATTAGCAATCAGCCCCAGCATTTT. Protein: CAIRDISNQPQHF.

V gene TRBV9 combines with J gene TRBJ1-6, with D perhaps TRBD1 (5 bases). Deletions cut 4 bases from V and 7 bases from J, with 15 bases between. The CDR3 is 15 residues long. CDR1 and CDR2 (germline): SGDLS, YYNGEE. The CDR3 loop reads CASSPQGRTNSPLHF. The CDR3 bases are TGTGCCAGCAGCCCCCAGGGTCGGACCAATTCACCCCTCCACTTT.

The CDR3 bases are TGTGCCAGCTCACGGGCCGACCGGGGGGGCACAGATACGCAGTATTTT. Translated, it gives CASSRADRGGTDTQYF. This chain joins TRBV18 and TRBJ2-3, with 7 bases matching TRBD2. The CDR3 runs to 16 residues. CDR1 and CDR2 from the germline V gene are KGHSH and LQKENI. J gave up 1 base and V 4 bases, and 8 bases lay outside the gene matches.

CDR3 sequence reads: CASSLGRETQYF. CDR3 DNA sequence: TGTGCCAGCAGCTTGGGCAGGGAGACCCAGTACTTC. The V call is TRBV11-3, the J call TRBJ2-5; D remains ambiguous. Germline V gives CDR1 SGHNT, CDR2 YENEEA. Trimming took off 3 bases at V and 5 bases at J, with 7 bases between the two ends. This CDR3 is built from 12 residues.

The gene calls are TRBV7-6 and TRBJ2-5, with D possibly matching TRBD2 (5 bases). Trimming removed 3 bases at V and 4 bases at J, with 9 bases between. CDR3 length: 13 amino acids. Germline CDR1 SGHVS, CDR2 FNYEAQ. For the CDR3, the DNA is TGTGCCAGCAGCTTCGGGGAGACAGAGACCCAGTACTTC. Amino acids: CASSFGETETQYF.

DNA for the CDR3: TGTGCCAGCAGCTTAGATAGCACTGAAGCTTTCTTT. Translation gives CASSLDSTEAFF. The V gene is TRBV7-6, the J gene TRBJ1-1; D is uncertain. V was cut by 1 base and J by 4 bases, with 4 bases left in between. This CDR3 is built from 12 residues. Germline V CDR1 and CDR2: SGHVS, FNYEAQ.

The V gene is TRBV7-8, the J gene TRBJ1-4, with 9 bases matching TRBD1. V shed 3 bases and J 4 bases; nucleotides not matched to a gene: 3. This CDR3 has 15 residues. Per germline, CDR1 SGHVS and CDR2 FQNEAQ. Here the CDR3 DNA reads TGTGCCAGCAGCTTGTGGGACAGGGATAATGAAAAACTGTTTTTT. Its protein product is CASSLWDRDNEKLFF.

The chain is built from TRBV14 and TRBJ1-2; 8 bases align to TRBD1. Germline V CDR1 and CDR2: SGHDN, FVKESK. CDR3 size: 15 residues. The V gene end was trimmed by 2 bases and the J gene end by 7 bases; junction bases not matched to a gene: 9. The CDR3 region is CASSQHTWDRLGYTF. In DNA form, the CDR3 reads TGTGCCAGCAGCCAACATACTTGGGACAGGCTTGGCTACACCTTC.

The CDR3 nucleotides read TGTGCCAGCAGTGACTCGGGCATCGAGACCCAGTACTTC. It codes for CASSDSGIETQYF. V usage is TRBV6-4 and J usage is TRBJ2-5; no firm D call. The germline V gene encodes CDR1 MRHNA and CDR2 SNTAGT. The CDR3 has 13 amino acids. The V gene lost 0 bases and the J gene lost 5 bases, with 7 bases spanning the gap.

CDR3 loop: CASSEGAGGGHTEAFF. The CDR3 DNA follows: TGTGCCAGCAGTGAAGGGGCAGGGGGAGGCCACACTGAAGCTTTCTTT. The V call is TRBV6-1, the J call TRBJ1-1, with TRBD1 identical over 7 bases. The CDR3 is 16 amino acids. Per the germline V gene, CDR1 is MNHNS and CDR2 is SASEGT. V dropped 1 base and J dropped 3; count of bases not matched to a gene: 8.

The gene calls are TRBV6-1 and TRBJ1-6; D remains ambiguous. The CDR3 contains 14 residues. With 1 base removed from V and 9 bases from J, the gap between germline ends came to 10 bases. CDR1 and CDR2 from the germline V gene are MNHNS and SASEGT. CDR3 nucleotide sequence: TGTGCCAGCAGTGAAGGAGGCAGAGCTTCACCCCTCCACTTT. This translates into CASSEGGRASPLHF.

The chain recombines TRBV6-1 with TRBJ1-4; 8 bases line up with TRBD1. Germline V gene data show CDR1 as MNHNS and CDR2 as SASEGT. The CDR3 spans 15 residues. The V segment lost 4 bases and the J segment 7 bases; nucleotides outside the gene matches: 8. The CDR3 DNA follows: TGTGCCAGCAGTGCCCGGACAGGGTGGGGTGAAAAACTGTTTTTT. This gives the protein CASSARTGWGEKLFF.

This chain uses TRBV15 with TRBJ2-3; D might be TRBD2 (6 bases). The CDR3 has 15 residues. Germline assignment: CDR1 LNHNV and CDR2 YYDKDF (reference sequence). The V end lost 2 bases, the J end lost 0 bases, and 9 bases lay between the germline ends. The CDR3 sequence is CATSRLAASTDTQYF. CDR3 sequence (DNA): TGTGCCACCAGCAGATTAGCGGCCAGCACAGATACGCAGTATTTT. Based on the CDR3 plus reference TRBV15 and TRBJ2-3, the full variable domain is DAMVIQNPRYQVTQFGKPVTLSCSQTLNHNVMYWYQQKSSQAPKLLFHYYDKDFNNEADTPDNFQSRRPNTSFCFLDIRSPGLGDTAMYLCATSRLAASTDTQYFGPGTRLTVL.

The genes are TRBV9 and TRBJ2-3, with a possible D match to TRBD1 (6 bases). This CDR3 spans 16 amino acids. Trimming shortened V by 0 bases and J by 2 bases, and 13 bases separated the two germline ends. The germline V gene has CDR1 SGDLS and CDR2 YYNGEE. The CDR3 spells CASSVDVGAITDTQYF. The CDR3 region has the DNA TGTGCCAGCAGCGTAGATGTGGGGGCTATCACAGATACGCAGTATTTT.

The V and J genes are TRBV10-1 and TRBJ2-1, with TRBD2 as a possible D gene (6 bases). CDR1 is WNHNN, CDR2 SYGVQD, per germline (reference sequence). The CDR3 contains 16 residues. Trimming shortened V by 0 bases and J by 2 bases, and 11 bases separated the two germline ends. The CDR3 is CASSESGGEPYNEQFF. CDR3 DNA sequence: TGCGCCAGCAGTGAGTCGGGGGGAGAACCCTACAATGAGCAGTTCTTC.

J is TRBJ1-3 and V is TRBV4-1; no definite D call. CDR1 and CDR2 from the germline V gene are MGHRA and YSYEKL. CDR3 length: 12 residues. V shed 6 bases and J shed 4 bases, with 7 bases lying between them. CDR3 DNA: TGCGCCAGCAGGGACTTGGGAAACACCATATATTTT. Translated, it gives CASRDLGNTIYF.

J is TRBJ2-3 and V is TRBV19; perhaps TRBD1 as D (6 bases). The CDR3 has 13 residues. V was trimmed by 3 bases and J by 4 bases, leaving 8 bases between them. CDR1 LNHDA and CDR2 SQIVND come from the germline V gene (reference sequence). CDR3 sequence: CASSMRTADTQYF. The DNA of the CDR3 is TGTGCCAGTAGTATGAGGACAGCAGATACGCAGTATTTT.

This chain uses TRBV2 with TRBJ2-3, with 11 bases aligning to TRBD2. Looked up from germline, CDR1 is SNHLY and CDR2 is FYNNEI. V shed 8 bases and J 2 bases; nucleotides not matched to a gene: 3. The CDR3 has 14 residues. This CDR3 reads CASRLAGYTDTQYF. CDR3 bases: TGTGCCAGCCGACTAGCGGGGTACACAGATACGCAGTATTTT.

The V call is TRBV5-5, the J call TRBJ2-2; 10 positions match TRBD1. This CDR3 region has 15 residues. The germline gives CDR1 SGHKS, CDR2 YYEKEE (reference sequence). The J segment lost 5 bases and the V segment lost 2 bases, leaving 3 bases of the junction unmatched. CDR3 coding DNA: TGTGCCAGCAGCTTTCGGACAGGGGGAACCGGGGAGCTGTTTTTT. Encoded protein: CASSFRTGGTGELFF.

This chain connects TRBV4-1 to TRBJ1-3; no reliable D call. Deletions cut 0 bases from V and 0 bases from J, with 12 bases between. This CDR3 contains 17 residues. Per the germline V gene, CDR1 is MGHRA and CDR2 is YSYEKL. CDR3 sequence reads: CASSQDLYSPSGNTIYF. CDR3 nucleotides: TGCGCCAGCAGCCAAGATCTGTACAGCCCCTCTGGAAACACCATATATTTT.

This clone has just one count. The rearrangement links TRBV6-5 to TRBJ1-1; weak D call: TRBD1 (5 bases). CDR1 is MNHEY and CDR2 is SVGAGI in the germline V gene. This CDR3 region has 14 residues. V dropped 7 bases and J dropped 1 base, with 13 bases sitting between them. In nucleotides, the CDR3 is TGTGCCAGCATTCGAGCGGGGCCGAACACTGAAGCTTTCTTT. It codes for CASIRAGPNTEAFF.

This chain uses TRBV2 with TRBJ1-2; D gene ambiguous. Germline CDR1 SNHLY, CDR2 FYNNEI. CDR3 length equals 14 residues. V lost 1 base and J 4 bases, leaving 10 bases between the germline ends. The DNA for the CDR3 is TGTGCCAGCAGTGAAGGCCGACTAATCTATGGCTACACCTTC. Protein sequence: CASSEGRLIYGYTF.

The V gene is TRBV7-2, the J gene TRBJ2-7, with TRBD1 matching over 7 bases. The CDR3 extends over 15 amino acids. Germline CDR1 is SGHTA and CDR2 is FQGNSA. The J segment lost 5 bases and the V segment lost 2 bases, leaving 9 bases of the junction unmatched. Here the CDR3 reads CASSLKEGASHEQYF. The CDR3 DNA reads as TGTGCCAGCAGCTTAAAAGAGGGGGCTTCCCACGAGCAGTACTTC.